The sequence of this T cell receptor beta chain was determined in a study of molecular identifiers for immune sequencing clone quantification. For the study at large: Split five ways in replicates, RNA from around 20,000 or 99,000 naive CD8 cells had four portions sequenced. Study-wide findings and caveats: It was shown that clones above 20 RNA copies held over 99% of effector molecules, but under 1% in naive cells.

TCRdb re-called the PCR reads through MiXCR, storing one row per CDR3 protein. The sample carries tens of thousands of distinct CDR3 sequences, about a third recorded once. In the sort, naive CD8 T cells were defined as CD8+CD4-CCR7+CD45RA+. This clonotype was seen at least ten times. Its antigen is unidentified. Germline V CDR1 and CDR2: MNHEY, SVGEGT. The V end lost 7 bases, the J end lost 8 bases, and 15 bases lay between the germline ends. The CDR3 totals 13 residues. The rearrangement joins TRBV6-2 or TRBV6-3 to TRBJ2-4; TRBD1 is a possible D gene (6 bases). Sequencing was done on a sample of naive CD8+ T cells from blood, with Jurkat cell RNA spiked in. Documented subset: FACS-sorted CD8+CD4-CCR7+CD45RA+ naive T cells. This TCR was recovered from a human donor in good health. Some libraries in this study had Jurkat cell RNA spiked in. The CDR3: CASTDRRVDIQYF. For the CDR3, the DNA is TGTGCCAGCACGGACAGACGGGTCGACATTCAGTACTTC.